The clone carrying this TCR beta chain was seen ten or more times. The CDR3 has 11 amino acids. With 2 bases removed from V and 5 bases from J, the gap between germline ends came to 3 bases. CDR1 KGHSH and CDR2 LQKENI come from the germline V gene. The data were taken from a study of T-cell reconstitution after alpha-beta-depleted transplantation in children. Unique molecular identifiers were used in preparing the TCRbeta library. Each CDR3 protein is one row after TCRdb ran MiXCR on the PCR reads. The sample lists 190,000 or so distinct CDR3 sequences, approximately 6.8% occurring once. This TCR was sampled from a human donor who donated a stem cell graft to a child with Wiskott-Aldrich syndrome. The rearrangement uses TRBV18 and TRBJ2-5; no reliable D call. The sequences come from PBMCs from the stem cell graft donor, collected from the stem cell graft. The DNA for the CDR3 is TGTGCCAGCTCACCAGAGGAGACCCAGTACTTC. Its translation: CASSPEETQYF.